This T cell receptor beta chain came from a study of T-cell reconstitution after alpha-beta-depleted transplantation in children. Broader study findings: From newly produced T cells came most of the T-cell counts and diversity one year after transplant.

In regard to this clonotype: The antigen is undetermined.

For TCRbeta, the library was prepared with unique molecular identifiers. Each CDR3 protein is one row after TCRdb ran MiXCR on the PCR reads. The sample has about 830,000 distinct CDR3 sequences; approximately 15% are singletons. Germline assignment: CDR1 SEHNR and CDR2 FQNEAQ (reference sequence). Losses at the gene ends were 5 bases for V and 1 base for J; bases not matched to a gene: 9. The CDR3 is 17 residues long. This chain links TRBV7-9 with TRBJ2-1; TRBD2 agrees at 9 bases. The clonotype was recovered from a male patient between 10 and 17 years old who had a stem cell transplant for acute lymphoblastic leukemia, so the T cells may come from the graft donor. Sequencing was performed on PBMCs, mostly from graft donor cells, taken 360 days after TCRalphabeta/CD19-depleted stem cell transplant. This CDR3 reads CASSPRASGISYNEQFF. Written as DNA, the CDR3 is TGTGCCAGCAGCCCGCGAGCTAGCGGGATTTCCTACAATGAGCAGTTCTTC.